These 27 T cell receptor beta chains came from one sample sequenced in a study of blood T cell repertoires in COVID-19. TCRdb's copy holds only in-frame clones and misses some; the assay was immunoSEQ multiplex PCR. The sample comprises roughly 68,000 clones, 88% of which are singletons, and about 27% rests with the top ten. Sequenced sample: peripheral blood. The receptors here all came from a man aged 45-65 years with acute or convalescent COVID-19.

Of note for this clone: The sample holds other DNA sequences that translate to the same CDR3. The V and J genes are TRBV5-4 and TRBJ2-1; D is ambiguous. The germline gives CDR1 SGHNT, CDR2 YYREEE (reference sequence). The CDR3 consists of 15 residues. Trimming took off 1 base at V and 1 base at J, with 9 bases between the two ends. CDR3 DNA sequence: TGTGCCAGCAGCTTGTCTGGGCAGTCCTACAATGAGCAGTTCTTC. This translates into CASSLSGQSYNEQFF. Supplemented by reference TRBV5-4 and TRBJ2-1, the full variable domain reads ETGVTQSPTHLIKTRGQQVTLRCSSQSGHNTVSWYQQALGQGPQFIFQYYREEENGRGNFPPRFSGLQFPNYSSELNVNALELDDSALYLCASSLSGQSYNEQFFGPGTRLTVL.

The J gene is TRBJ1-2, the V gene TRBV11-2; 9 bases align to TRBD1. This CDR3 has 15 residues. CDR1 is SGHAT and CDR2 is FQNNGV in the germline V gene. Losses at the gene ends were 3 bases for V and 4 bases for J; bases not matched to a gene: 6. CDR3 amino acids: CASSFNRGQGYGYTF. DNA of the CDR3: TGTGCCAGCAGCTTTAACAGGGGGCAAGGCTATGGCTACACCTTC.

The chain uses TRBV27 and TRBJ2-1, with 14 bases aligning to TRBD2. V was pared by 2 bases and J by 9 bases, with 9 bases of the junction left unmatched. CDR1 is MNHEY and CDR2 is SMNVEV in the germline V gene (reference sequence). This CDR3 spans 17 amino acids. CDR3 DNA: TGTGCCAGCAGTTTACCGACTAGCGGGGGGGATTTGAGTGAGCAGTTCTTC. This sequence encodes CASSLPTSGGDLSEQFF.

CDR3 nucleotides: TGTGCCAGTAAGGGACAGGGTCTCTATGGCTACACCTTC. Its protein product is CASKGQGLYGYTF. The gene calls are TRBV19 and TRBJ1-2, with 9 bases aligning to TRBD1. The CDR3 sequence is 13 residues long. CDR1 and CDR2 (germline): LNHDA, SQIVND (reference sequence). The V gene end was trimmed by 7 bases and the J gene end by 4 bases; junction bases not matched to a gene: 4.

The sample holds a few counts of this clone. The rearrangement uses TRBV6-5 and TRBJ1-6; D is unresolved. This CDR3 is built from 11 residues. Germline V gene sequence: CDR1 MNHEY, CDR2 SVGAGI. Trimming left V 8 bases short and J 7 bases short, with 6 bases between. In nucleotides, the CDR3 is TGTGCCAGCTCGGGGAATTCACCCCTCCACTTT. Its protein product is CASSGNSPLHF.

V is TRBV29-1 and J is TRBJ2-2, with 10 bases aligning to TRBD1. The CDR3 has 15 amino acids. Unmatched junction bases numbered 10, after V lost 7 bases and J lost 5 bases. Germline lookup yields CDR1 SQVTM and CDR2 ANQGSEA. CDR3 sequence: CSGFKGTGVTGELFF. The CDR3 nucleotides are TGCAGCGGATTTAAAGGGACAGGGGTTACCGGGGAGCTGTTTTTT.

V gene TRBV9 combines with J gene TRBJ2-1; possible D gene TRBD1, 6 bases. The CDR3 length is 15 residues. The germline V and J ends were trimmed by 0 bases and 15 bases, with 22 bases remaining between them. In germline, CDR1 is SGDLS, CDR2 YYNGEE. In nucleotides, the CDR3 is TGTGCCAGCAGCGTAGCGGACACCAGGGGAGCGGTGCGGTTCTTC. This encodes CASSVADTRGAVRFF.

Here the CDR3 reads CASSPRDRESEQYF. The CDR3 DNA is TGTGCCAGCTCACCCCGGGACAGGGAGTCGGAGCAGTACTTC. The J gene is TRBJ2-7, the V gene TRBV18; 9 positions agree with TRBD1. Germline CDR1 KGHSH, CDR2 LQKENI. J lost 7 bases, V lost 3 bases, and 7 bases had no gene match. The CDR3 length is 14 residues.

The rearrangement joins TRBV6-5 to TRBJ2-5; maybe TRBD2 (6 bases). The CDR3 is 15 amino acids. Germline CDR1 MNHEY, CDR2 SVGAGI. The V end lost 0 bases, the J end lost 9 bases, and 17 bases lay between the germline ends. This CDR3 reads CASSYSEGRTGAQYF. The DNA of the CDR3 is TGTGCCAGCAGTTACTCGGAGGGCAGGACGGGGGCCCAGTACTTC.

This chain joins TRBV28 and TRBJ1-3; no clear D gene. In germline, CDR1 is MDHEN, CDR2 SYDVKM. This CDR3 comprises 14 residues. The V gene lost 5 bases and the J gene lost 1 base, with 9 bases spanning the gap. The CDR3 DNA reads as TGTGCCAGCAGTGTTCTAGCTTCTGGAAACACCATATATTTT. Its translation is CASSVLASGNTIYF.

The V call is TRBV7-3, the J call TRBJ2-3, with TRBD1 identical over 8 bases. This CDR3 region has 17 residues. The germline gives CDR1 SGHTA, CDR2 FQGTGA. V lost 5 bases to trimming and J lost 0 bases; unmatched junction nucleotides: 10. CDR3 protein: CASSRAPGQASTDTQYF. In DNA, the CDR3 is TGTGCCAGCAGCCGGGCTCCGGGACAGGCTAGCACAGATACGCAGTATTTT.

The rearrangement links TRBV4-2 to TRBJ2-5; 14 bases line up with TRBD2. The CDR3 is 16 residues long. The junction had 6 bases not matched to a gene; V was cut back by 4 bases and J by 5 bases. CDR1 and CDR2 from the germline V gene are LGHNA and YNFKEQ. CDR3 DNA sequence: TGTGCCAGCAGCCCGGGACTAGCGGGAGTAGTCGAGACCCAGTACTTC. It is translated as CASSPGLAGVVETQYF.

This clone appeared a single time. The chain recombines TRBV6-5 with TRBJ1-1; 8 bases agree with TRBD1. V shed 4 bases, J shed 0 bases, and the junction held 7 bases outside the gene matches. Germline assignment: CDR1 MNHEY and CDR2 SVGAGI. The CDR3 runs 16 residues. CDR3 DNA: TGTGCCAGCAGTTCAGGGGGCATGACTATGAACACTGAAGCTTTCTTT. It encodes CASSSGGMTMNTEAFF.

The CDR3 region is CASSRDIYSNQPQHF. CDR3 nucleotides: TGTGCCAGCAGTCGGGACATTTATAGCAATCAGCCCCAGCATTTT. J is TRBJ1-5 and V is TRBV6-5; TRBD1 might be the D (6 bases). Germline values: CDR1 MNHEY, CDR2 SVGAGI. The germline V and J ends were trimmed by 5 bases and 0 bases, with 11 bases remaining between them. The CDR3 contains 15 residues.

The J gene is TRBJ2-5, the V gene TRBV25-1; 8 nucleotides agree with TRBD2. This CDR3 comprises 14 residues. With V trimmed by 2 bases and J by 5 bases, 4 bases remained unmatched. Germline V gene sequence: CDR1 MGHDK, CDR2 SYGVNS. CDR3 protein: CASSEVAGRETQYF. DNA of the CDR3: TGTGCCAGCAGTGAAGTAGCGGGGCGGGAGACCCAGTACTTC.

This chain connects TRBV19 to TRBJ1-4; D gene ambiguous. V lost 6 bases and J 4 bases, leaving 12 bases between the germline ends. This CDR3 region has 14 residues. Germline CDR1 and CDR2: LNHDA and SQIVND (reference sequence). The CDR3 sequence: CASREDRINEKLFF. In DNA form, the CDR3 reads TGTGCCAGTAGGGAGGACCGAATTAATGAAAAACTGTTTTTT.

This clone was detected once. The chain uses TRBV5-4 and TRBJ2-1; the D gene is possibly TRBD2 (5 bases). The CDR3 runs 15 residues. Germline V gene data show CDR1 as SGHNT and CDR2 as YYREEE (reference sequence). V was pared by 1 base and J by 1 base, with 9 bases between. The CDR3 reads CASSLIPGSYNEQFF. CDR3 nucleotides: TGTGCCAGCAGCTTGATTCCGGGATCCTACAATGAGCAGTTCTTC.

The rearrangement joins TRBV7-6 to TRBJ1-2; possibly TRBD1 for D (5 bases). The germline V gene encodes CDR1 SGHVS and CDR2 FNYEAQ. The CDR3 has 11 residues. Between the trimmed V and J ends, which lost 4 bases and 8 bases, there was a span of 8 bases. CDR3 DNA sequence: TGTGCCAGCAGCTCAGGGAAAGGCTACACCTTC. Translation: CASSSGKGYTF. The full variable domain, with the rest looked up from reference TRBV7-6 and TRBJ1-2, is GAGVSQSPRYKVTKRGQDVALRCDPISGHVSLYWYRQALGQGPEFLTYFNYEAQQDKSGLPNDRFSAERPEGSISTLTIQRTEQRDSAMYRCASSSGKGYTFGSGTRLTVV.

The V gene is TRBV18, the J gene TRBJ1-2; 8 nucleotides match TRBD1. CDR1 and CDR2 from the germline V gene are KGHSH and LQKENI. V lost 4 bases, J lost 10 bases, and 5 bases stayed unmatched. The CDR3 spans 12 residues. The CDR3 region is CASSQNRGSYTF. The CDR3 DNA is TGTGCCAGCTCACAAAACAGGGGGTCCTACACCTTC. Full variable domain (outside the CDR3, taken from reference TRBV18 and TRBJ1-2): NAGVMQNPRHLVRRRGQEARLRCSPMKGHSHVYWYRQLPEEGLKFMVYLQKENIIDESGMPKERFSAEFPKEGPSILRIQQVVRGDSAAYFCASSQNRGSYTFGSGTRLTVV.

The J gene is TRBJ2-6, the V gene TRBV3-1 (or the pseudogene TRBV3-2); TRBD1 matches at 8 bases. The germline V gene has CDR1 LGHDT and CDR2 YNNKEL (reference sequence). The CDR3 runs 18 residues. J was trimmed by 2 bases and V by 3 bases; bases with no gene match: 9. The CDR3 reads CASSQGQEWVAGANVLTF. CDR3 DNA: TGTGCCAGCAGCCAGGGACAGGAGTGGGTGGCTGGGGCCAACGTCCTGACTTTC.

This chain connects TRBV6-6 to TRBJ2-3; the match to TRBD2 covers 12 bases. J was trimmed by 6 bases and V by 6 bases; bases with no gene match: 10. The CDR3 is 16 amino acids. Germline V gene data show CDR1 as MNHNY and CDR2 as SVGAGI (reference sequence). In nucleotides, the CDR3 is TGTGCCAGCAGGATTGGACTAGCGGGGCGGTCCGATACGCAGTATTTT. Translating it yields CASRIGLAGRSDTQYF.

Here the CDR3 DNA reads TGTGCCAGCTGCACCGGGACAGGGGGCACAGATACGCAGTATTTT. Residues: CASCTGTGGTDTQYF. This chain joins TRBV6-5 and TRBJ2-3; TRBD1 matches at 10 bases. The germline V gene has CDR1 MNHEY and CDR2 SVGAGI. With 8 bases clipped from V and 1 base from J, the junction kept 6 bases outside the gene matches. This CDR3 is built from 15 residues.

The chain combines TRBV7-3 with TRBJ2-2; D is unresolved. The CDR3 loop spans 15 amino acids. Trimming shortened V by 2 bases and J by 3 bases, and 10 bases separated the two germline ends. Germline V gene data show CDR1 as SGHTA and CDR2 as FQGTGA. The CDR3 loop reads CASSLHDTYTGELFF. CDR3 nucleotide sequence: TGTGCCAGCAGCTTACATGACACCTACACCGGGGAGCTGTTTTTT.

This rearrangement joins TRBV6-1 to TRBJ1-1; no firm D call. Trimming removed 2 bases at V and 4 bases at J, with 11 bases between. Germline CDR1 and CDR2: MNHNS and SASEGT. CDR3 length equals 14 residues. This CDR3 reads CASSEYRYSTEAFF. DNA for the CDR3: TGTGCCAGCAGTGAATACCGCTATTCCACTGAAGCTTTCTTT.

The J gene is TRBJ2-2, the V gene TRBV25-1; 9 bases fit TRBD1. The germline V gene has CDR1 MGHDK and CDR2 SYGVNS. V shed 2 bases and J 3 bases; nucleotides not matched to a gene: 1. The CDR3 is 15 amino acids. Here the CDR3 reads CASSETGGDTGELFF. CDR3 coding DNA: TGTGCCAGCAGTGAAACAGGGGGCGACACCGGGGAGCTGTTTTTT.

The chain combines TRBV7-3 with TRBJ2-3, with TRBD1 matching over 9 bases. This CDR3 region has 15 residues. CDR1 and CDR2 (germline): SGHTA, FQGTGA. The V segment lost 5 bases and the J segment 1 base; nucleotides outside the gene matches: 4. CDR3 nucleotide sequence: TGTGCCAGCAGCAAACAGGGGGCAGGCACAGATACGCAGTATTTT. It yields the protein CASSKQGAGTDTQYF.

The rearrangement links TRBV6-5 to TRBJ1-5; tentatively, D is TRBD1 (6 bases). CDR3 size: 13 residues. From germline, CDR1 is MNHEY and CDR2 SVGAGI. The V gene lost 5 bases and the J gene lost 5 bases, with 10 bases spanning the gap. This CDR3 reads CASSTTGYQPQHF. CDR3 coding DNA: TGTGCCAGCAGTACTACAGGGTATCAGCCCCAGCATTTT.